Presented here are 27 T cell receptor beta chains from one specimen sequenced in a study of vaccination effects on CD4 cells after COVID-19. Their cognate antigens are unknown. When around nine days of culture had elapsed, CD4+ T cells were isolated. Every participant took two doses of the BNT162b2 or mRNA-1273 vaccine. The protocol was immunoSEQ multiplex PCR, while the TCRdb copy is restricted to in-frame clones and leaves out a portion. The data show tens of thousands of clones, roughly four fifths seen once. This specimen was CD4+ T cells from PBMCs cultured without peptide, taken after COVID-19 vaccination. Every receptor here comes from a human donor who received a COVID-19 vaccine.

The chain uses TRBV6-4 and TRBJ2-7, with 10 bases fitting TRBD1. CDR1 MRHNA and CDR2 SNTAGT come from the germline V gene. V lost 8 bases to trimming and J lost 0 bases; unmatched junction nucleotides: 4. This CDR3 region has 14 residues. CDR3 protein: CASAGTGDSYEQYV. Here the CDR3 DNA reads TGTGCCAGCGCCGGGACAGGGGACTCCTACGAGCAGTACGTC.

This chain links TRBV6-2 or TRBV6-3 with TRBJ1-2; D not resolved. Deletions cut 2 bases from V and 9 bases from J, with 7 bases between. The length of the CDR3 is 11 residues. Germline CDR1 is MNHEY and CDR2 is SVGEGT. The CDR3 loop reads CASSYHISYTF. The DNA of the CDR3 is TGTGCCAGCAGTTACCACATTAGCTACACCTTC.

The rearrangement uses TRBV10-3 and TRBJ1-2; D remains ambiguous. Germline CDR1 reads ENHRY; CDR2 reads SYGVKD. V was cut by 4 bases and J by 4 bases, with 4 bases left in between. CDR3 size: 11 residues. The CDR3 DNA is TGTGCCATCAGTGCCAGCTATGGCTACACCTTC. Amino acid sequence: CAISASYGYTF.

The chain employs TRBV6-5 and TRBJ1-1; D unclear. Per germline, CDR1 MNHEY and CDR2 SVGAGI. The CDR3 covers 11 residues. Trimming shortened V by 8 bases and J by 4 bases, and 8 bases separated the two germline ends. CDR3 nucleotides: TGTGCCAGCTCATATGGCACTGAAGCTTTCTTT. It encodes CASSYGTEAFF.

The gene calls are TRBV5-4 and TRBJ1-2; 8 bases line up with TRBD1. The junction had 6 bases not matched to a gene; V was cut back by 4 bases and J by 4 bases. CDR1 is SGHNT and CDR2 is YYREEE in the germline V gene (reference sequence). The CDR3 sequence is 14 residues long. This CDR3 is CASSDGQGSYGYTF. In DNA, the CDR3 is TGTGCCAGCAGCGACGGACAGGGTTCCTATGGCTACACCTTC.

V gene TRBV9 combines with J gene TRBJ2-5; D is perhaps TRBD1 or TRBD2 (6 bases each). Germline CDR1 and CDR2: SGDLS and YYNGEE. V was shortened by 4 bases and J by 5 bases, with 21 bases between the two germline ends. The CDR3 sequence is 16 residues long. As DNA, the CDR3 is TGTGCCAGCAGCCCGCAAGGAGGAGGGGGTGGCGAGACCCAGTACTTC. Its protein product is CASSPQGGGGGETQYF.

The CDR3 is CASSPLGSLTANVLTF. CDR3 nucleotide sequence: TGCGCCAGCAGCCCCCTAGGGAGCCTAACGGCCAACGTCCTGACTTTC. The chain links TRBV4-1 to TRBJ2-6, with D maybe TRBD2 (5 bases). The V end was cut by 4 bases, the J end by 6 bases, with 16 bases between. The germline V gene encodes CDR1 MGHRA and CDR2 YSYEKL. The CDR3 extends over 16 amino acids.

V usage is TRBV18 and J usage is TRBJ2-1; no definite D call. Germline CDR1 reads KGHSH; CDR2 reads LQKENI. The CDR3 loop spans 16 amino acids. Trimming pared 1 base from V and 0 bases from J, leaving 10 bases between. This CDR3 reads CASSPQDASSYNEQFF. Here the CDR3 DNA reads TGTGCCAGCTCACCACAGGACGCAAGCTCCTACAATGAGCAGTTCTTC.

The gene calls are TRBV19 and TRBJ1-2, with no clear D. The CDR3 sequence is 15 residues long. Germline V lookup: CDR1 LNHDA, CDR2 SQIVND (reference sequence). Trimming removed 3 bases from V and 4 bases from J, with 15 bases in between. CDR3: CASSILLSESYGYTF. CDR3 in DNA: TGTGCCAGTAGTATCCTCCTTAGTGAATCCTATGGCTACACCTTC.

The rearrangement joins TRBV6-5 to TRBJ2-4; D not certain. V gave up 6 bases and J gave up 2 bases, with 11 bases separating them. The CDR3 spans 14 residues. CDR1 is MNHEY and CDR2 is SVGAGI in the germline V gene. CDR3 nucleotides: TGTGCCAGCAGATGGGGTGGGACCAAAAACATTCAGTACTTC. Encoded protein: CASRWGGTKNIQYF.

The chain has TRBV12-5 and TRBJ1-1; D remains unclear. In germline, CDR1 is LGHNT, CDR2 FRNRAP. CDR3 length equals 13 residues. Trimming stripped 6 bases from V and 11 bases from J, with 19 bases between. CDR3 bases: TGTGCTAGTGGCACAGAAGCCAGGTCATTGGCTTTCTTT. This translates into CASGTEARSLAFF.

The J gene is TRBJ2-1, the V gene TRBV3-1 (or the pseudogene TRBV3-2); 9 bases align to TRBD2. Germline CDR1 is LGHDT and CDR2 is YNNKEL (reference sequence). The CDR3 loop spans 16 amino acids. Trimming at V came to 1 base and at J to 4 bases, leaving 5 bases not matched to a gene. CDR3 sequence (DNA): TGTGCCAGCAGCCAAGTTGCGGGGGGGATTTACAATGAGCAGTTCTTC. This encodes CASSQVAGGIYNEQFF.

The chain carries TRBV28 and TRBJ1-1; D is ambiguous. Germline V gives CDR1 MDHEN, CDR2 SYDVKM. The CDR3 extends over 12 amino acids. Trimming removed 6 bases from V and 1 base from J, with 6 bases in between. The CDR3 reads CASSRTNTEAFF. In DNA form, the CDR3 reads TGTGCCAGCAGCCGCACGAACACTGAAGCTTTCTTT.

The gene calls are TRBV5-4 and TRBJ1-5; perhaps TRBD1 as D (6 bases). The V and J ends lost 4 bases and 3 bases respectively, with 17 bases between them. The germline gives CDR1 SGHNT, CDR2 YYREEE (reference sequence). This CDR3 spans 16 amino acids. The CDR3 region has the DNA TGTGCCAGCAGCACGAAGGGGGGGGCACACAATCAGCCCCAGCATTTT. It yields the protein CASSTKGGAHNQPQHF.

V is TRBV18 and J is TRBJ2-7; the D gene is possibly TRBD1 (6 bases). The V end lost 5 bases, the J end lost 2 bases, and 10 bases lay between the germline ends. In germline, CDR1 is KGHSH, CDR2 LQKENI. The CDR3 length is 13 residues. The chain's CDR3 is CASSWGPTYEQYV. The CDR3 region has the DNA TGTGCCAGCTCATGGGGGCCTACCTACGAGCAGTACGTC.

This clone was recorded only once. The chain is built from TRBV6-5 and TRBJ1-2; weak D call: TRBD1 (6 bases). The CDR3 has 14 residues. Germline CDR1 MNHEY, CDR2 SVGAGI. V gave up 8 bases and J gave up 4 bases, with 17 bases separating them. The CDR3 bases are TGTGCCAGCCGACGGGGGGCGCCGAGCTATGGCTACACCTTC. This encodes CASRRGAPSYGYTF.

The gene calls are TRBV18 and TRBJ2-6, with TRBD1 matching 11 bases. The V gene's germline CDR1 is KGHSH and CDR2 LQKENI. The CDR3 runs to 17 residues. V trimming: 3 bases; J trimming: 0 bases; junction bases outside the gene matches: 1. DNA for the CDR3: TGTGCCAGCTCACCCGGGACAGGGGGCTCTGGGGCCAACGTCCTGACTTTC. The encoded protein is CASSPGTGGSGANVLTF.

This clone was found a few times. The chain combines TRBV3-1 (or the pseudogene TRBV3-2) with TRBJ1-3; D gene uncertain. This CDR3 spans 14 amino acids. From germline, CDR1 is LGHDT and CDR2 YNNKEL (reference sequence). Deletions cut 1 base from V and 4 bases from J, with 8 bases between. The CDR3 DNA reads as TGTGCCAGCAGCCAAGGACAACTAGGAAACACCATATATTTT. This translates into CASSQGQLGNTIYF.

V and J are TRBV9 and TRBJ1-6; D gene unclear. There are 16 residues in the CDR3. CDR1 is SGDLS and CDR2 is YYNGEE in the germline V gene. Trimming left V 3 bases short and J 7 bases short, with 17 bases between. CDR3 DNA: TGTGCCAGCAGCGCCCGGGCTTCCCCTGGGAATTCACCCCTCCACTTT. Translating it yields CASSARASPGNSPLHF. Filled out from reference TRBV9 and TRBJ1-6, the complete variable domain reads DSGVTQTPKHLITATGQRVTLRCSPRSGDLSVYWYQQSLDQGLQFLIQYYNGEERAKGNILERFSAQQFPDLHSELNLSSLELGDSALYFCASSARASPGNSPLHFGNGTRLTVT.

Only one count was recorded for this clone. The chain joins TRBV7-8 to TRBJ2-7; D possibly corresponds to TRBD1 (6 bases). The CDR3 runs to 13 residues. Trimming cost V 2 bases and J 7 bases, with 12 bases left between them. Germline-derived CDR1 and CDR2 are SGHVS and FQNEAQ. CDR3 sequence (DNA): TGTGCCAGCAGCTTATTACAGGGCGTGGAGCAGTACGTC. Translation: CASSLLQGVEQYV.

The V call is TRBV21-1, the J call TRBJ1-4. TRBV21-1 constitutes a pseudogene. The CDR3 sequence is 15 residues long. CDR3 sequence (DNA): TGTGCCAGCAGCATCCCACAGGAAATCCGGGGAAAACTGTTTTTT. Translation gives CASSIPQEIRGKLFF.

This chain joins TRBV12-2 and TRBJ1-1. TRBV12-2 is assigned pseudogene status. The CDR3 has 17 residues. The CDR3, as DNA: TGTGCAAGTCGGTGTACTACACGACGAAAAATTAACACTGAAGCTTTCTTT. This sequence encodes CASRCTTRRKINTEAFF.

The genes are TRBV12-3 or TRBV12-4 and TRBJ2-2; the D is unclear. CDR3 length: 12 residues. The V and J ends lost 7 bases and 6 bases respectively, with 9 bases between them. This chain's CDR3 is CASNRRAGELFF. CDR3 nucleotide sequence: TGTGCCAGCAATCGTCGCGCCGGGGAGCTGTTTTTT.

The chain couples TRBV7-3 to TRBJ2-5; 8 bases are a match to TRBD2. Germline loops: CDR1 SGHTA, CDR2 FQGTGA. CDR3 size: 16 residues. V trimming: 5 bases; J trimming: 1 base; junction bases outside the gene matches: 9. Here the CDR3 DNA reads TGTGCCAGCAGCCCAGTAGCGGGGACACTCCAAGAGACCCAGTACTTC. As protein: CASSPVAGTLQETQYF.

The CDR3 nucleotides are TGTGCCAGCAGCCTGGGACTAGCTATACAGACCCAGTACTTC. Its translation: CASSLGLAIQTQYF. The chain couples TRBV3-1 (or the pseudogene TRBV3-2) to TRBJ2-5, with 9 bases lining up with TRBD2. This CDR3 contains 14 residues. V lost 4 bases, J lost 6 bases, and 6 bases stayed unmatched. Germline-derived CDR1 and CDR2 are LGHDT and YNNKEL (reference sequence).

A single count supports this clone. The chain employs TRBV6-6 and TRBJ1-4; D is perhaps TRBD1 (6 bases). The CDR3 runs to 14 residues. The germline V gene encodes CDR1 MNHNY and CDR2 SVGAGI (reference sequence). V was cut by 6 bases and J by 8 bases, with 16 bases left in between. The CDR3, as DNA: TGTGCCAGCAGATTTACAGGGCCAGGGGAAAAACTGTTTTTT. Encoded protein: CASRFTGPGEKLFF.

This clone was seen only a few times. The V and J genes are TRBV18 and TRBJ1-5, with D uncertain. V lost 2 bases and J 0 bases, leaving 8 bases between the germline ends. Germline CDR1 KGHSH, CDR2 LQKENI. The CDR3 totals 15 residues. This CDR3 is CASSPTRNSNQPQHF. The CDR3 DNA reads as TGTGCCAGCTCACCAACTCGGAATAGCAATCAGCCCCAGCATTTT.